A single sample is the source of the 3 T cell receptor beta chains below, sequenced in a study of Graves' ophthalmopathy and Graves' hyperthyroidism. As the template, RNA transcripts were used to amplify TCR beta CDR3 regions. The library came from an HTBI-primed first-round RT-PCR and a second-round multiplex PCR. TCRdb fed the multiplex PCR reads into MiXCR, producing one record per CDR3 protein. Found here are approximately 330,000 distinct CDR3 sequences, under 20% of them singletons; the top ten hold over 9%. Source material: peripheral blood. The receptors come from an adult man with Graves' ophthalmopathy.

This clonotype occurred many times. V is TRBV2 and J is TRBJ1-1; 7 bases are a match to TRBD1. The CDR3 is made up of 16 amino acids. V gave up 6 bases and J gave up 0 bases; unmatched junction bases: 10. The germline CDR1 and CDR2 sequences are SNHLY and FYNNEI. CDR3 DNA sequence: TGTGCCAGCAGGGGGGAATATGGACAGGTGAACACTGAAGCTTTCTTT. Protein product: CASRGEYGQVNTEAFF.

This clonotype appeared many times. V and J are TRBV6-1 and TRBJ2-7; TRBD1 agrees at 7 bases. CDR1 is MNHNS, CDR2 SASEGT, per germline. Unmatched junction bases numbered 7, after V lost 7 bases and J lost 1 base. The CDR3 is made up of 14 amino acids. This CDR3 reads CASKQGPGSYEQYF. CDR3 nucleotides: TGTGCCAGCAAACAGGGGCCCGGTTCCTACGAGCAGTACTTC.

This clonotype was found many times. This sequence joins TRBV18 and TRBJ1-1, with D maybe TRBD1 (5 bases). V lost 7 bases and J 4 bases, leaving 25 bases between the germline ends. From germline, CDR1 is KGHSH and CDR2 LQKENI. The CDR3 is 17 amino acids. The CDR3 DNA sequence: TGTGCCAGCTTACCCAATCGGGACCCAGGATGGGGCACTGAAGCTTTCTTT. It codes for CASLPNRDPGWGTEAFF.